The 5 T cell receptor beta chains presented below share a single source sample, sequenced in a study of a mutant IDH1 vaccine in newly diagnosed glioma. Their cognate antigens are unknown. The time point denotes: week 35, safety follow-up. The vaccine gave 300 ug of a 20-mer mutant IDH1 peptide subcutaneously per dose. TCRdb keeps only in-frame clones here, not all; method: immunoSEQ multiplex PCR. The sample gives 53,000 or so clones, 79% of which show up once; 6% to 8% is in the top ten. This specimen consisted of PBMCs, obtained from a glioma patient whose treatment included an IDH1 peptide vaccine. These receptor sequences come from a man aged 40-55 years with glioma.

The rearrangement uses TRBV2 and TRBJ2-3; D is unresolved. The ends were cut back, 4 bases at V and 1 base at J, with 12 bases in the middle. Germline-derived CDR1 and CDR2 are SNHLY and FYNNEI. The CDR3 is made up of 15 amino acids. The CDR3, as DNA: TGTGCCAGCAGTGGGTTAACGCGCGGCACAGATACGCAGTATTTT. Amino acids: CASSGLTRGTDTQYF. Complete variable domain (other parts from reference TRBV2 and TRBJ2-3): EPEVTQTPSHQVTQMGQEVILRCVPISNHLYFYWYRQILGQKVEFLVSFYNNEISEKSEIFDDQFSVERPDGSNFTLKIRSTKLEDSAMYFCASSGLTRGTDTQYFGPGTRLTVL.

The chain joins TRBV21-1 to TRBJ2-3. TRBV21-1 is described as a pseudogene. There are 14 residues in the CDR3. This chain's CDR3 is CASSKGGTTDTQYF. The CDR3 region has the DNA TGTGCCAGCAGCAAAGGGGGAACAACAGATACGCAGTATTTT.

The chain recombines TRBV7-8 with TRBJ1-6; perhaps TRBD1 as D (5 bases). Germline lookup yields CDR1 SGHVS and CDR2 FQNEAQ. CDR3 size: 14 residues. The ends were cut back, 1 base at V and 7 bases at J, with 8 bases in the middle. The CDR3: CASSLGTQNSPLHF. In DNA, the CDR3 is TGTGCCAGCAGCTTAGGGACACAAAATTCACCCCTCCACTTT. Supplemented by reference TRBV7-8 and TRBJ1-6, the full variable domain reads GAGVSQSPRYKVAKRGQDVALRCDPISGHVSLFWYQQALGQGPEFLTYFQNEAQLDKSGLPSDRFFAERPEGSVSTLKIQRTQQEDSAVYLCASSLGTQNSPLHFGNGTRLTVT.

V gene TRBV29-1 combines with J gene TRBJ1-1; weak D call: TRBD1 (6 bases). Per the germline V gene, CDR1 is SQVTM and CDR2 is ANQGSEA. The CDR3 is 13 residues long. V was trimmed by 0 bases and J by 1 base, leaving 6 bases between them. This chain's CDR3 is CSVEEQGNTEAFF. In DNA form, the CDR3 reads TGCAGCGTTGAAGAACAGGGGAACACTGAAGCTTTCTTT.

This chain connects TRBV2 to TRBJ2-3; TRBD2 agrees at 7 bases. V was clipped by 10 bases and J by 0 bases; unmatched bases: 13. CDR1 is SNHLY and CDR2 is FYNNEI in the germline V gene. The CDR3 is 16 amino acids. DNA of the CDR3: TGTGCCACGCCTCCGGGGGGACTCTCTAGCACAGATACGCAGTATTTT. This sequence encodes CATPPGGLSSTDTQYF.